This TCR beta chain came from a study of blood T cells in healthy people across ages. Findings and limits, study-wide: Observed TCR beta diversity showed a strong correlation with the percentage of naive T cells as measured by flow cytometry.

The authors ran a second PCR of about 7 to 11 cycles using a sample-barcoded 5' primer and a J-beta primer mix. The authors tagged each cDNA molecule using a template-switch adaptor with 12 random nucleotides. TCRdb called the 5' RACE reads again in MiXCR, with one record for every CDR3 protein. The data hold 1.5 million to 2 million distinct CDR3 sequences, with about 28% observed a single time. For this clonotype: Its antigen remains unidentified.

The V gene's germline CDR1 is DFQATT and CDR2 SNEGSKA (reference sequence). With 0 bases removed from V and 8 bases from J, the gap between germline ends came to 14 bases. The CDR3 contains 14 residues. The chain uses TRBV20-1 and TRBJ2-1; D gene ambiguous. Input material: blood. The receptor comes from a woman in her thirties in good health. CDR3 bases: TGCAGTGCTAGAGATAGAATAACCCACGATGAGCAGTTCTTC. Translation: CSARDRITHDEQFF.